This is a list of T cell receptor beta chains from one sample in a study of PD-L1 blockade in urothelial cancer. Some clones are missing from TCRdb's copy, which holds only in-frame ones; the method was immunoSEQ multiplex PCR. The sample has 40,000 to 55,000 clones; 91% are singletons. The sample here was PBMCs, taken around atezolizumab (anti-PD-L1) treatment. The source of these receptors is a man aged 70 or older with urothelial cancer. Each CDR3 is given with its conserved first and last residue. A D gene is named only where the DNA matches it firmly. Clone size, where shown, is once, few, many, or a class for clones that have expanded.

clone_size: .
j_call: TRBJ2-1
d_call: TRBD2
v_call: TRBV6-5
cdr3_nt: TGTGCCAGCAGTTACATCCCTAGCGGTTACAATGAGCAGTTCTTC
cdr3_aa: CASSYIPSGYNEQFF

clone_size: .
j_call: TRBJ2-1
d_call: TRBD2
v_call: TRBV7-9
cdr3_nt: TGTGCCAGCAGCCCTAGCGGGATCAAGTACAATGAGCAGTTCTTC
cdr3_aa: CASSPSGIKYNEQFF

clone_size: .
j_call: TRBJ2-2
d_call: .
v_call: TRBV27
cdr3_nt: TGTGCCAGCAGTTTCCGACAGGTCTCAGGGAACACCGGGGAGCTGTTTTTT
cdr3_aa: CASSFRQVSGNTGELFF

clone_size: .
j_call: TRBJ1-5
d_call: .
v_call: TRBV2
cdr3_nt: TGTGCCAGTTCCGGACAATATAGCAATCAGCCCCAGCATTTT
cdr3_aa: CASSGQYSNQPQHF

clone_size: once
j_call: TRBJ2-2
d_call: TRBD1
v_call: TRBV28
cdr3_nt: TGTGCCAGCAGACCCCTTGGGACAGGGATCACCGGGGAGCTGTTTTTT
cdr3_aa: CASRPLGTGITGELFF

clone_size: .
j_call: TRBJ1-4
d_call: .
v_call: TRBV2
cdr3_nt: TGTGCCAGCAGTGGGGGGGTTCGGGCTGAAAAACTGTTTTTT
cdr3_aa: CASSGGVRAEKLFF

clone_size: .
j_call: TRBJ2-2
d_call: .
v_call: TRBV5-5
cdr3_nt: TGTGCCAGCAGCTTGGAGGGGGGAGGGATCACCGGGGAGCTGTTTTTT
cdr3_aa: CASSLEGGGITGELFF

clone_size: .
j_call: TRBJ2-3
d_call: TRBD2
v_call: TRBV9
cdr3_nt: TGTGCCAGCAGCGCGACTAGCGGGAGATCGTATACGCAGTATTTT
cdr3_aa: CASSATSGRSYTQYF

clone_size: .
j_call: TRBJ2-2
d_call: TRBD1
v_call: TRBV7-9
cdr3_nt: TGTGCCAGCAGCTTAGTGGACCGCTGGACAGGGAACACCGGGGAGCTGTTTTTT
cdr3_aa: CASSLVDRWTGNTGELFF

clone_size: .
j_call: TRBJ2-4
d_call: TRBD1
v_call: TRBV27
cdr3_nt: TGTGCCAGCAGTTTACTCCGGGACAGGGGGCTAGGAGCCAAAAACATTCAGTACTTC
cdr3_aa: CASSLLRDRGLGAKNIQYF

clone_size: .
j_call: TRBJ1-5
d_call: .
v_call: TRBV6-1
cdr3_nt: TGTGCCAGCAGTGAACCCTATCAGCCCCAGCATTTT
cdr3_aa: CASSEPYQPQHF

clone_size: .
j_call: TRBJ1-4
d_call: TRBD1
v_call: TRBV28
cdr3_nt: TGTGCCAGCAGCTCGGGCGGACAGGGGGATGAAAAACTGTTTTTT
cdr3_aa: CASSSGGQGDEKLFF

clone_size: .
j_call: TRBJ2-7
d_call: TRBD2
v_call: TRBV25-1
cdr3_nt: TGTGCCAGCAGGGGACTAGCGGGAGTTGGGGAGCAGTACTTC
cdr3_aa: CASRGLAGVGEQYF

clone_size: .
j_call: TRBJ2-1
d_call: TRBD2
v_call: TRBV4-1
cdr3_nt: TGCGCCAGCAGCCAAGCAGGGCTAGCGGGAGCTTCGTCCTACAATGAGCAGTTCTTC
cdr3_aa: CASSQAGLAGASSYNEQFF

clone_size: .
j_call: TRBJ2-3
d_call: TRBD1
v_call: TRBV7-3
cdr3_nt: TGTGCCAGCAGCTTATTCTCCCTTGCACAGGGGGTGGGTGATACGCAGTATTTT
cdr3_aa: CASSLFSLAQGVGDTQYF

clone_size: .
j_call: TRBJ2-7
d_call: TRBD1
v_call: TRBV6-1
cdr3_nt: TGTGCCAGCAGTGAGACGGGACAGATGGAGCAGTACTTC
cdr3_aa: CASSETGQMEQYF

clone_size: .
j_call: TRBJ2-7
d_call: .
v_call: TRBV28
cdr3_nt: TGTGCCACCGGCCAGGGAAAATACGAGCAGTACTTC
cdr3_aa: CATGQGKYEQYF

clone_size: .
j_call: TRBJ1-5
d_call: .
v_call: TRBV4-1
cdr3_nt: TGCGCCAGCAGCCAAGCTCCACAGGGCCCTAGCGGGCAGCCCCAGCATTTT
cdr3_aa: CASSQAPQGPSGQPQHF

clone_size: .
j_call: TRBJ2-3
d_call: TRBD2
v_call: TRBV19
cdr3_nt: TGTGCCAGTAGTATGAGCGGGAGGGCCCGGGCAGATACGCAGTATTTT
cdr3_aa: CASSMSGRARADTQYF

clone_size: .
j_call: TRBJ2-2
d_call: .
v_call: TRBV6-1
cdr3_nt: TGTGCCAGCAGTGCCTCCCTCGGGGAGCTGTTTTTT
cdr3_aa: CASSASLGELFF

clone_size: .
j_call: TRBJ2-5
d_call: TRBD1
v_call: TRBV4-2
cdr3_nt: TGTGCCAGCAGCCAGGGAACAGGGGGAGAGACCCAGTACTTC
cdr3_aa: CASSQGTGGETQYF

clone_size: .
j_call: TRBJ2-7
d_call: .
v_call: TRBV2
cdr3_nt: TGTGCCAGCAGTGTTAGGGGCGGTTCTGCCTACGAGCAGTACTTC
cdr3_aa: CASSVRGGSAYEQYF

clone_size: .
j_call: TRBJ2-3
d_call: TRBD1
v_call: TRBV7-9
cdr3_nt: TGTGCCAGCAGTTCACAGGGGTTGGCGGATACGCAGTATTTT
cdr3_aa: CASSSQGLADTQYF

clone_size: .
j_call: TRBJ2-3
d_call: TRBD1
v_call: TRBV11-2
cdr3_nt: TGTGCCAGCAGCTCCCGCACCCCCCAGGGGGCAGATACGCAGTATTTT
cdr3_aa: CASSSRTPQGADTQYF

clone_size: .
j_call: TRBJ2-7
d_call: TRBD1
v_call: TRBV5-1
cdr3_nt: TGCGCCAGCAGCCCGACAGGGTTCTCCTACGAGCAGTACTTC
cdr3_aa: CASSPTGFSYEQYF

clone_size: .
j_call: TRBJ2-3
d_call: .
v_call: TRBV6-5
cdr3_nt: TGTGCCAGCAGTTATTCTCACAGGGTAGCAGATACGCAGTATTTT
cdr3_aa: CASSYSHRVADTQYF

clone_size: .
j_call: TRBJ2-2
d_call: .
v_call: TRBV7-2
cdr3_nt: TGTGCCAGCAGCTTTTGGCAGGCGGGTATTTCCTTGAACACCGGGGAGCTGTTTTTT
cdr3_aa: CASSFWQAGISLNTGELFF

clone_size: .
j_call: TRBJ2-1
d_call: TRBD2
v_call: TRBV5-6
cdr3_nt: TGTGCCAGCAGCTTGTCCGGGACTAGCCAGTTCTTC
cdr3_aa: CASSLSGTSQFF

clone_size: .
j_call: TRBJ2-2
d_call: TRBD2
v_call: TRBV19
cdr3_nt: TGTGCCAGTAGCTCGGGAGGGACGGTGTCCGGGGAGCTGTTTTTT
cdr3_aa: CASSSGGTVSGELFF

clone_size: .
j_call: TRBJ2-2
d_call: TRBD1
v_call: TRBV7-9
cdr3_nt: TGTGCCAGCAGCTTAGGCCAGGGGGACACCGGGGAGCTGTTTTTT
cdr3_aa: CASSLGQGDTGELFF

clone_size: .
j_call: TRBJ2-6
d_call: .
v_call: TRBV9
cdr3_nt: TGTGCCAGCAGCCAACTCACTGGCTCTGGGGCCAACGTCCTGACTTTC
cdr3_aa: CASSQLTGSGANVLTF

clone_size: .
j_call: TRBJ1-2
d_call: TRBD1
v_call: TRBV28
cdr3_nt: TGTGCCAGCATTCGGGGACAGATAGCTAACTATGGCTACACCTTC
cdr3_aa: CASIRGQIANYGYTF

clone_size: .
j_call: TRBJ2-3
d_call: TRBD1
v_call: TRBV27
cdr3_nt: TGTGCCAGCAGTTTAGTTCAGGGGGCAGATACGCAGTATTTT
cdr3_aa: CASSLVQGADTQYF

clone_size: .
j_call: TRBJ2-3
d_call: TRBD1
v_call: TRBV5-4
cdr3_nt: TGTGCCAGTGGGACAGGGGGAAAAACTAGCACAGATACGCAGTATTTT
cdr3_aa: CASGTGGKTSTDTQYF

clone_size: .
j_call: TRBJ2-3
d_call: TRBD2
v_call: TRBV28
cdr3_nt: TGTGCCAGCAGTCTAGCGGGAGGGGTGACAGATACGCAGTATTTT
cdr3_aa: CASSLAGGVTDTQYF

clone_size: .
j_call: TRBJ1-1
d_call: .
v_call: TRBV2
cdr3_nt: TGTGCCAGCACCAAAAACAGGGAGGGGAACACTGAAGCTTTCTTT
cdr3_aa: CASTKNREGNTEAFF

clone_size: .
j_call: TRBJ1-2
d_call: .
v_call: TRBV2
cdr3_nt: TGTGCCAGCAGTGAACGTTATGGCTACACCTTC
cdr3_aa: CASSERYGYTF

clone_size: .
j_call: TRBJ2-2
d_call: .
v_call: TRBV25-1
cdr3_nt: TGTGCCACCCGAGGACATACGAACGGCGGGGAGCTGTTTTTT
cdr3_aa: CATRGHTNGGELFF

clone_size: .
j_call: TRBJ1-4
d_call: .
v_call: TRBV15
cdr3_nt: TGTGCCACCAGCAGAGATCCTCTGCGCAGGAATTATGAAAAACTGTTTTTT
cdr3_aa: CATSRDPLRRNYEKLFF

clone_size: medium-sized
j_call: TRBJ2-3
d_call: TRBD2
v_call: TRBV6-4
cdr3_nt: TGTGCCAGCAGCTCGGCCCTAGCGGGACCAGATACGCAGTATTTT
cdr3_aa: CASSSALAGPDTQYF

clone_size: .
j_call: TRBJ1-2
d_call: TRBD1
v_call: TRBV28
cdr3_nt: TGTGCCAGCAGTTTCAGGGACAGGACCAATTATGGCTACACCTTC
cdr3_aa: CASSFRDRTNYGYTF

clone_size: .
j_call: TRBJ1-2
d_call: TRBD1
v_call: TRBV29-1
cdr3_nt: TGCAGCGTTGAGGGGACAGTATATAGCTACACCTTC
cdr3_aa: CSVEGTVYSYTF

clone_size: .
j_call: TRBJ1-2
d_call: .
v_call: TRBV18
cdr3_nt: TGTGCCAGCTCACCACCGTTGAATGATGCAGGGGTGATGTCCTATGGCTACACCTTC
cdr3_aa: CASSPPLNDAGVMSYGYTF

clone_size: once
j_call: TRBJ2-3
d_call: .
v_call: TRBV7-9
cdr3_nt: TGTGCCAGCAGCCCAGAAACAGATACGCAGTATTTT
cdr3_aa: CASSPETDTQYF

clone_size: once
j_call: TRBJ2-2
d_call: .
v_call: TRBV6-1
cdr3_nt: TGTGCCAGCAGTGAAGCACGAGACGGAGCCGCGAACACCGGGGAGCTGTTTTTT
cdr3_aa: CASSEARDGAANTGELFF

clone_size: once
j_call: TRBJ2-3
d_call: TRBD1
v_call: TRBV11-2
cdr3_nt: TGTGCCAGCAGCGTAGGACAGGGGATAGATACGCAGTATTTT
cdr3_aa: CASSVGQGIDTQYF

clone_size: .
j_call: TRBJ2-5
d_call: .
v_call: TRBV29-1
cdr3_nt: TGCAGCGTTCGGCCAATCGGGGAGACCCAGTACTTC
cdr3_aa: CSVRPIGETQYF

clone_size: .
j_call: TRBJ2-1
d_call: .
v_call: TRBV7-2
cdr3_nt: TGTGCCAGCAGCCCTACGTCCCTAGCGAGCAATGAGCAGTTCTTC
cdr3_aa: CASSPTSLASNEQFF

clone_size: .
j_call: TRBJ2-2
d_call: .
v_call: TRBV5-6
cdr3_nt: TGTGCCAGCAGCTTGATCCTCGGGGAGCTGTTTTTT
cdr3_aa: CASSLILGELFF

clone_size: .
j_call: TRBJ1-5
d_call: .
v_call: TRBV19
cdr3_nt: TGTGCCAGTAGTATTTATCCGGAGCCCCAGCATTTT
cdr3_aa: CASSIYPEPQHF

clone_size: .
j_call: TRBJ2-2
d_call: TRBD2
v_call: TRBV9
cdr3_nt: TGTGCCAGCAGCGTAGCCCTAGGCCGGGGGGGGACCGGGGAGCTGTTTTTT
cdr3_aa: CASSVALGRGGTGELFF

clone_size: .
j_call: TRBJ2-7
d_call: .
v_call: TRBV28
cdr3_nt: TGTGCCAGCAGCGCTTATATTAGTAACTACGAGCAGTACTTC
cdr3_aa: CASSAYISNYEQYF

clone_size: .
j_call: TRBJ2-5
d_call: .
v_call: TRBV29-1
cdr3_nt: TGCAGCGTTGCGACCCCGGGGTCGGAGACCCAGTACTTC
cdr3_aa: CSVATPGSETQYF

clone_size: .
j_call: TRBJ2-7
d_call: TRBD1
v_call: TRBV10-3
cdr3_nt: TGTGCCATCCGACAGGGGAAGGGATCCTACGAGCAGTACTTC
cdr3_aa: CAIRQGKGSYEQYF